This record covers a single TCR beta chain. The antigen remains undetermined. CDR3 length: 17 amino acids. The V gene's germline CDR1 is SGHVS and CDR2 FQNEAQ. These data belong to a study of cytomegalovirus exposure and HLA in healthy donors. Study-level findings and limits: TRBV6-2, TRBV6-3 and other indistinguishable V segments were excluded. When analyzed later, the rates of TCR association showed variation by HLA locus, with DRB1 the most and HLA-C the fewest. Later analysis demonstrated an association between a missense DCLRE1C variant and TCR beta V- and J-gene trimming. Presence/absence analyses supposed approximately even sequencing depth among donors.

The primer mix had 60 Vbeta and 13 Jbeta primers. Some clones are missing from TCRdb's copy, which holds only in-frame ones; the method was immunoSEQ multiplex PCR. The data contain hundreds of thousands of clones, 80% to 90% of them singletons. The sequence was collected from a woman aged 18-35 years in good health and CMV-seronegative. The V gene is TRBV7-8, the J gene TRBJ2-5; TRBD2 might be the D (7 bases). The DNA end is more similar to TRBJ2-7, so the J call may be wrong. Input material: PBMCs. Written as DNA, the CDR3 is TGTGCCAGCAGCCCACTGGGCGGGGGACAACGATCCTACGAGCAGTACTTC. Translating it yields CASSPLGGGQRSYEQYF.